This T cell receptor (beta chain) was retrieved from a study of T cell clonality in common variable immunodeficiency. Regarding the study as a whole: TCRbeta clonality was increased in CVID versus healthy controls. CVID patient heterogeneity limited repertoire-clinical complication correlations. Reportedly, TCR beta sequences from common variable immunodeficiency showed fewer deletions and N-nucleotide insertions.

Worth noting for this clone: Its antigen is unidentified. Read coverage stops 3 residues before the CDR3 terminus; the germline J gene supplies the remainder.

There are 14 residues in the CDR3. The germline CDR1 and CDR2 sequences are SEHNR and FQNEAQ (reference sequence). Trimming removed 3 bases at V and 3 bases at J, with 11 bases between. Blood came from CVID subjects not ill and not taking immunomodulatory or immunosuppressive medication. This table comes from immunoSEQ multiplex PCR, and its TCRdb copy is limited to in-frame clones, with some not included. The sample was found to contain tens of thousands of clones, and every one recurs. Input material: peripheral blood mononuclear cells. The receptor's source is a human donor with common variable immunodeficiency. This rearrangement joins TRBV7-9 to TRBJ1-2; possibly TRBD1 for D (6 bases). The CDR3 here is CASSFTWTDYGYTF. The part of the CDR3 DNA that was read is TGTGCCAGCAGCTTCACATGGACAGACTATGGC.